The 13 T cell receptor beta chains below come from one sample, sequenced in a study of T cells in Graves' hyperthyroidism and ophthalmopathy. Regions amplified from RNA transcripts were the TCR beta CDR3 regions. With the HTBI primer set, the TCR CDR3 went through a first round of RT-PCR. TCRdb reprocessed the multiplex PCR reads with MiXCR, giving one entry per CDR3 protein. The sample consists of about 480,000 distinct CDR3 sequences, around an eighth of them appearing once. The sample comprised blood. The origin of the receptors is a woman under 30 with Graves' hyperthyroidism.

This clonotype was counted many times. V is TRBV24-1 and J is TRBJ2-5; D ambiguous. The V and J ends lost 3 bases and 1 base respectively, with 8 bases between them. From germline, CDR1 is KGHDR and CDR2 SFDVKD. The length of the CDR3 is 14 residues. The CDR3 sequence is CATSDRQSQETQYF. The DNA for the CDR3 is TGTGCCACCAGTGATAGGCAGTCCCAAGAGACCCAGTACTTC.

This clonotype was counted many times. This chain joins TRBV12-3 or TRBV12-4 and TRBJ2-7; a possible D gene is TRBD1 (5 bases). V lost 5 bases and J lost 3, with 8 bases in between. The CDR3 is 12 residues long. CDR3 DNA: TGTGCCAGCAGTAAAGACAGCTACGAGCAGTACTTC. Translated: CASSKDSYEQYF.

V gene TRBV24-1 combines with J gene TRBJ2-1; 9 bases are shared with TRBD1. Germline V gene data show CDR1 as KGHDR and CDR2 as SFDVKD. This CDR3 is 15 amino acids long. The V segment lost 4 bases and the J segment 4 bases; nucleotides outside the gene matches: 4. The CDR3 coding sequence is TGTGCCACCAGTGACTCGGACAGGGGTTACAATGAGCAGTTCTTC. It specifies CATSDSDRGYNEQFF.

CDR3 in amino acids: CSAGSGARSNQPQHF. CDR3 nucleotides: TGCAGTGCTGGATCGGGAGCCCGTAGCAATCAGCCCCAGCATTTT. This sequence joins TRBV20-1 and TRBJ1-5; D gene ambiguous. The CDR3 covers 15 residues. Germline CDR1 and CDR2: DFQATT and SNEGSKA (reference sequence). The V end lost 5 bases, the J end lost 0 bases, and 14 bases lay between the germline ends.

This clonotype has just a few counts. This chain's CDR3 is CATSDSGPLTDTQYF. Written as DNA, the CDR3 is TGTGCCACCAGTGATTCTGGACCCCTCACAGATACGCAGTATTTT. The V call is TRBV24-1, the J call TRBJ2-3, with D unresolved. The CDR3 has 15 residues. Trimming took 2 bases from V and 2 from J, leaving 10 bases between them. Looked up from germline, CDR1 is KGHDR and CDR2 is SFDVKD.

This clonotype was counted only a few times. The chain uses TRBV9 and TRBJ2-7; D is unclear. With 3 bases removed from V and 3 bases from J, the gap between germline ends came to 10 bases. The CDR3 runs 13 residues. CDR1 is SGDLS and CDR2 is YYNGEE in the germline V gene. The CDR3 nucleotides are TGTGCCAGCAGCGGACCCGGTGGCTACGAGCAGTACTTC. Translated: CASSGPGGYEQYF.

Many counts were recorded for this clonotype. V is TRBV14 and J is TRBJ1-6, with a weak D call TRBD1 (6 bases). Trimming took 4 bases from V and 10 from J, leaving 20 bases between them. The CDR3 runs 16 residues. Germline V gene lookup returns CDR1 SGHDN and CDR2 FVKESK. CDR3 amino acids: CASSPPGTLLQSPLHF. Here the CDR3 DNA reads TGTGCCAGCAGCCCGCCCGGGACACTTTTGCAGTCACCCCTCCACTTT.

This clonotype was recorded at least ten times. This sequence joins TRBV6-5 and TRBJ2-7, with unresolved D. CDR1 MNHEY and CDR2 SVGAGI come from the germline V gene. Trimming took off 2 bases at V and 3 bases at J, with 14 bases between the two ends. This CDR3 has 15 amino acids. In nucleotides, the CDR3 is TGTGCCAGCAGTTACGATGCGTTTGGGAACTACGAGCAGTACGTC. Its protein is CASSYDAFGNYEQYV.

This clonotype was observed many times. The V call is TRBV12-3 or TRBV12-4, the J call TRBJ2-7; TRBD1 matches at 7 bases. The V segment lost 3 bases and the J segment 1 base; nucleotides outside the gene matches: 6. The CDR3 is made up of 15 amino acids. This CDR3 reads CASSFTGQSSYEQYF. In nucleotides, the CDR3 is TGTGCCAGCAGTTTTACGGGACAGAGTTCCTACGAGCAGTACTTC.

This clonotype showed up just a few times. As DNA, the CDR3 is TGTGCCAGTAGTATCCGTGCTAGCGGGCGGTCCTACGAGCAGTACTTC. Amino acids: CASSIRASGRSYEQYF. V gene TRBV19 combines with J gene TRBJ2-7; 8 bases map to TRBD2. Germline V gene data show CDR1 as LNHDA and CDR2 as SQIVND (reference sequence). The CDR3 is 16 amino acids. V shed 3 bases, J shed 1 base, and the junction held 8 bases outside the gene matches.

The chain has TRBV12-3 or TRBV12-4 and TRBJ1-1; 7 bases are shared with TRBD1. V lost 2 bases and J lost 4; bases outside the gene matches: 1. This CDR3 spans 13 amino acids. The CDR3 DNA follows: TGTGCCAGCAGTTTATGGGACAGCACTGAAGCTTTCTTT. Residues: CASSLWDSTEAFF.

This clonotype has just a few counts. This rearrangement joins TRBV6-5 to TRBJ1-5; 8 positions match TRBD1. Unmatched junction bases numbered 8, after V lost 6 bases and J lost 1 base. Germline V gives CDR1 MNHEY, CDR2 SVGAGI. This CDR3 spans 16 amino acids. This CDR3 reads CASSYPDRASNQPQHF. The CDR3 DNA reads as TGTGCCAGCAGCTACCCGGACAGGGCGAGCAATCAGCCCCAGCATTTT.

The J gene is TRBJ2-5, the V gene TRBV7-3; the D is unclear. V lost 5 bases and J lost 0, with 7 bases in between. The germline CDR1 and CDR2 sequences are SGHTA and FQGTGA. The CDR3 runs 13 residues. CDR3 region: CASSLVHQETQYF. The CDR3 coding sequence is TGTGCCAGCAGCCTAGTTCACCAAGAGACCCAGTACTTC.